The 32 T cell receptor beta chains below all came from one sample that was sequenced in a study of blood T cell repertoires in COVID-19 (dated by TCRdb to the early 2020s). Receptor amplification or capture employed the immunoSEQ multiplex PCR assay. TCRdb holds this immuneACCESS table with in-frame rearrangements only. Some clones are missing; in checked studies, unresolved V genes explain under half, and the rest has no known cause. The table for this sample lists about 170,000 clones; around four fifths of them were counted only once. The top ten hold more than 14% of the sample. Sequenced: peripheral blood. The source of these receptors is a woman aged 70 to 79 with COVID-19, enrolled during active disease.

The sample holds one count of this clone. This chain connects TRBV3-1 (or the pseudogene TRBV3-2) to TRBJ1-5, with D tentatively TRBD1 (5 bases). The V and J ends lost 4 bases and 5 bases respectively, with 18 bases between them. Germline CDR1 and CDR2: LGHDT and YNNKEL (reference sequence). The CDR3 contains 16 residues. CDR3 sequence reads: CASSRPRQYPYQPQHF. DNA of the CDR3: TGTGCCAGCAGCCGCCCGAGACAGTACCCCTATCAGCCCCAGCATTTT.

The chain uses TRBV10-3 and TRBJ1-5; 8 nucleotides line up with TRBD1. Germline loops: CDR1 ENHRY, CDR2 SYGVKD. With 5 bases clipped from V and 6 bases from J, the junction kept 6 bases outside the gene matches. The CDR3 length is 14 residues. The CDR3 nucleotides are TGTGCCATCAGTCCAGGGGGCGCGTCTCAGCCCCAGCATTTT. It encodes CAISPGGASQPQHF.

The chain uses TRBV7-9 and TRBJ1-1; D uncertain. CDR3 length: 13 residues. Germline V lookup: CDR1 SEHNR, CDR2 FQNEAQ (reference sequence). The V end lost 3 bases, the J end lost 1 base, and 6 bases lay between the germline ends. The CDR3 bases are TGTGCCAGCAGCTTCTCAGAGAACACTGAAGCTTTCTTT. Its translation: CASSFSENTEAFF. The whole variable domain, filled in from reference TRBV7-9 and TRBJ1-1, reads DTGVSQNPRHKITKRGQNVTFRCDPISEHNRLYWYRQTLGQGPEFLTYFQNEAQLEKSRLLSDRFSAERPKGSFSTLEIQRTEQGDSAMYLCASSFSENTEAFFGQGTRLTVV.

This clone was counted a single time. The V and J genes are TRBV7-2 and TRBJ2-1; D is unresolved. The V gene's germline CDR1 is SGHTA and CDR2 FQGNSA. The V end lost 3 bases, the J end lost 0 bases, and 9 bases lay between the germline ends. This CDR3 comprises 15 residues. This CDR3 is CASSFLTSSYNEQFF. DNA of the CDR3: TGTGCCAGCAGCTTCCTCACAAGCTCCTACAATGAGCAGTTCTTC.

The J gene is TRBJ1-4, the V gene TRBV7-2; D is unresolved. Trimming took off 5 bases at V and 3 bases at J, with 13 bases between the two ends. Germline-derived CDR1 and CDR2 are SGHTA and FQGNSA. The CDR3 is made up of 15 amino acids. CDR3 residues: CASSKDRGSNEKLFF. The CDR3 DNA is TGTGCCAGCAGCAAAGATCGGGGTTCTAATGAAAAACTGTTTTTT.

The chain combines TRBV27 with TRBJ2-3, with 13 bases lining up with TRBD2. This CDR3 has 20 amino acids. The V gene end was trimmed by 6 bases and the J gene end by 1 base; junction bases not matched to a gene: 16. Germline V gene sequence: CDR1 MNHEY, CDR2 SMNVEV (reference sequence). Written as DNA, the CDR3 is TGTGCCAGCAGCCCACAACGTCCGGGACTAGCGGGAAGGGGCACAGATACGCAGTATTTT. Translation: CASSPQRPGLAGRGTDTQYF.

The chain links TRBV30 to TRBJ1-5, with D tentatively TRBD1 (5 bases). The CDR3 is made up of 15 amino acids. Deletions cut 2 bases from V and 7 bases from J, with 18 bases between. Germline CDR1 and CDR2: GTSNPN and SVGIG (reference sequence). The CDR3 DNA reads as TGTGCCTGGAGTTCTACTGTTCTGGGGGGACAGCCCCAGCATTTT. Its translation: CAWSSTVLGGQPQHF.

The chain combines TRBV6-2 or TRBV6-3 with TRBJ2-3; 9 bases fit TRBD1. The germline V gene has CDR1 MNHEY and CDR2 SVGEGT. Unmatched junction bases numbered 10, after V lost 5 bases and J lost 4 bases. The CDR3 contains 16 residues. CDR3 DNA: TGTGCCAGCAGTCCCCCCGGGACAGGGAGGGCAGATACGCAGTATTTT. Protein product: CASSPPGTGRADTQYF.

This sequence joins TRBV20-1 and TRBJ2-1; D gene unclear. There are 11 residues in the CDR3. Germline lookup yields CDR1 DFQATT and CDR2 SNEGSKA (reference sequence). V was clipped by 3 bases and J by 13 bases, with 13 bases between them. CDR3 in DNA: TGCAGTGCTAGGCGTTTGTACCGCCAGTTCTTC. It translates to CSARRLYRQFF.

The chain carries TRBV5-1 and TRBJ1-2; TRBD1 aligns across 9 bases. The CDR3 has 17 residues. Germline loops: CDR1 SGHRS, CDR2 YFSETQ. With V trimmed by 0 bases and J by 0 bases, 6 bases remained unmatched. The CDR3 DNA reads TGCGCCAGCAGCTTGGTGACAGGGGGGAAAGCTAACTATGGCTACACCTTC. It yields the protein CASSLVTGGKANYGYTF. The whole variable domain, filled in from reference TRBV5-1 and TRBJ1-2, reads KAGVTQTPRYLIKTRGQQVTLSCSPISGHRSVSWYQQTPGQGLQFLFEYFSETQRNKGNFPGRFSGRQFSNSRSEMNVSTLELGDSALYLCASSLVTGGKANYGYTFGSGTRLTVV.

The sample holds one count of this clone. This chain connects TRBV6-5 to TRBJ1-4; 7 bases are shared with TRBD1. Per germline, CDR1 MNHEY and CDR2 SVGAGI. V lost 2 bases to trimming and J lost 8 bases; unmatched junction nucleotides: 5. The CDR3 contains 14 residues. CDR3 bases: TGTGCCAGCAGTTACGGCCAGGGGGGCGAAAAACTGTTTTTT. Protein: CASSYGQGGEKLFF.

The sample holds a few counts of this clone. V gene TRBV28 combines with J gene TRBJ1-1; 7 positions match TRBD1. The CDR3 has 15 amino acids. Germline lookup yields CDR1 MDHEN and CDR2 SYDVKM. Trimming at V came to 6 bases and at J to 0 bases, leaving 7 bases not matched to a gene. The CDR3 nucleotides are TGTGCCAGCAGGTCGACAGGGCTCCTGAACACTGAAGCTTTCTTT. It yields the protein CASRSTGLLNTEAFF.

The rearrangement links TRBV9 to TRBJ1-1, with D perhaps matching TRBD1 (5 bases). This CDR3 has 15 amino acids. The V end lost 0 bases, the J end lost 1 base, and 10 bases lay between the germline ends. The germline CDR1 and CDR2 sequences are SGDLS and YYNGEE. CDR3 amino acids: CASSVEGSRNTEAFF. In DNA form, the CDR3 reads TGTGCCAGCAGCGTAGAGGGGTCAAGGAACACTGAAGCTTTCTTT.

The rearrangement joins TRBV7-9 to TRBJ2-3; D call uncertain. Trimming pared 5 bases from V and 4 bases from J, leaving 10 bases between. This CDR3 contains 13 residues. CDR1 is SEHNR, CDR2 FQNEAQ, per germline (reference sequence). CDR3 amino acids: CASSHTSSDTQYF. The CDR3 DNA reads TGTGCCAGCAGCCATACTTCGTCAGATACGCAGTATTTT.

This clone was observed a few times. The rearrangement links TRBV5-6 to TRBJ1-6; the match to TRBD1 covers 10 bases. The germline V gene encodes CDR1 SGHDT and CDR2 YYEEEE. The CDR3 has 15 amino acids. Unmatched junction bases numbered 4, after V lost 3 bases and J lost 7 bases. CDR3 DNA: TGTGCCAGCAGCTATAGACAGGGGGCAAATTCACCCCTCCACTTT. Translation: CASSYRQGANSPLHF.

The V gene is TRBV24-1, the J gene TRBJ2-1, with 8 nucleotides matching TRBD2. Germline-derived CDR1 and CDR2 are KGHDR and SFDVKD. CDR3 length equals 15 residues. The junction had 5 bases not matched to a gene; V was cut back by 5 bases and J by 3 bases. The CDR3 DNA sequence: TGTGCCACCAGTGTGGTGGCGGGGGGCTACAATGAGCAGTTCTTC. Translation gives CATSVVAGGYNEQFF.

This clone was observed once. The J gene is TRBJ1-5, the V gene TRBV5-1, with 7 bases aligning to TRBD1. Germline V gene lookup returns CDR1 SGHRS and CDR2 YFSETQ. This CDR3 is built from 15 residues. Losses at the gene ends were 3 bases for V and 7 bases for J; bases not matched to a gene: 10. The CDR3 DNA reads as TGCGCCAGCAGCTCGACAGGGTTAGCAGGACAGCCCCAGCATTTT. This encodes CASSSTGLAGQPQHF.

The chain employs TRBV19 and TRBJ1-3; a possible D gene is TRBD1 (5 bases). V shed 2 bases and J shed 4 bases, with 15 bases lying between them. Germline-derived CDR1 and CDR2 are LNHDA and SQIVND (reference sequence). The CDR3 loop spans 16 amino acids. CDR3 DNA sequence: TGTGCCAGTAGTATAAACACAGGAAAACTCGGAAACACCATATATTTT. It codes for CASSINTGKLGNTIYF.

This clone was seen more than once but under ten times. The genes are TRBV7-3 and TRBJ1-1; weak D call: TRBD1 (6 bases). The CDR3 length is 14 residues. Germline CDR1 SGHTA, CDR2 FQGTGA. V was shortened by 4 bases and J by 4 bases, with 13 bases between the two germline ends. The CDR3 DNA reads TGTGCCAGCAGCTCCGGGGGGCGCGGCACTGAAGCTTTCTTT. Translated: CASSSGGRGTEAFF.

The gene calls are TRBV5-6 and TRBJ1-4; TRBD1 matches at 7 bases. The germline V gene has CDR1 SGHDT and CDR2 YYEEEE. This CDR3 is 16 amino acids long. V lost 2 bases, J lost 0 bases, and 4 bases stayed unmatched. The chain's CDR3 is CASSFTGEATNEKLFF. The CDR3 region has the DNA TGTGCCAGCAGCTTTACAGGGGAAGCAACTAATGAAAAACTGTTTTTT. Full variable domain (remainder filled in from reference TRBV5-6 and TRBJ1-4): DAGVTQSPTHLIKTRGQQVTLRCSPKSGHDTVSWYQQALGQGPQFIFQYYEEEERQRGNFPDRFSGHQFPNYSSELNVNALLLGDSALYLCASSFTGEATNEKLFFGSGTQLSVL.

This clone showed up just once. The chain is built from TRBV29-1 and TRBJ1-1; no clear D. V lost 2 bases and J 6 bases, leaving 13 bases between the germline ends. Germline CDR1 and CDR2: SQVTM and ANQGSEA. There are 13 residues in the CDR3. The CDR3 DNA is TGCAGCGTTGAAAGGTGGGGAGCCGCTGAAGCTTTCTTT. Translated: CSVERWGAAEAFF.

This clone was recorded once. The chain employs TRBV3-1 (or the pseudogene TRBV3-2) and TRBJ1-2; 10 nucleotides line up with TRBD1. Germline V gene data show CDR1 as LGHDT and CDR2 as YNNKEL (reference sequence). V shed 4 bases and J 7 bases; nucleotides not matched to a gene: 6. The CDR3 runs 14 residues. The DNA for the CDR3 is TGTGCCAGCAGCCCGGGGACAGGGGTAGGTGGCTACACCTTC. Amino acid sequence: CASSPGTGVGGYTF.

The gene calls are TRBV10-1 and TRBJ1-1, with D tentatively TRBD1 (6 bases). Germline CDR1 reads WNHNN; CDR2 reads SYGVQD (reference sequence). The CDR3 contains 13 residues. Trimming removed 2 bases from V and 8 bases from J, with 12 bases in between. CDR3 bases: TGCGCCAGCAGTGAGACAGGGATCCCAGAAGCTTTCTTT. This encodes CASSETGIPEAFF.

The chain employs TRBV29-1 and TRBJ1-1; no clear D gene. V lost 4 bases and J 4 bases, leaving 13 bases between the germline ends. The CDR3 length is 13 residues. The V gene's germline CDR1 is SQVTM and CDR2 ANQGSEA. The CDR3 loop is CSVAFRSGTEAFF. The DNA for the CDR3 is TGCAGCGTTGCTTTTAGGTCGGGCACTGAAGCTTTCTTT.

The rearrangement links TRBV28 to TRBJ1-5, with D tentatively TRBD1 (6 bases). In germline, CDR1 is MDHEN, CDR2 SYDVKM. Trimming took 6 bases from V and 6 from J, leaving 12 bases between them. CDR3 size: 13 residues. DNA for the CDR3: TGTGCCAGCAGCATGTCAGGGGTTCAGCCCCAGCATTTT. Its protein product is CASSMSGVQPQHF.

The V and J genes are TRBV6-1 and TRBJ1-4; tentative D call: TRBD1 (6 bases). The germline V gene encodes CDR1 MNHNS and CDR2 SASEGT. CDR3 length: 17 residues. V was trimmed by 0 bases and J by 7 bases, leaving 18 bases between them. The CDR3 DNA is TGTGCCAGCAGTGAAGCCAGACGGGGGGGGCTGGGTGAAAAACTGTTTTTT. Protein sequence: CASSEARRGGLGEKLFF.

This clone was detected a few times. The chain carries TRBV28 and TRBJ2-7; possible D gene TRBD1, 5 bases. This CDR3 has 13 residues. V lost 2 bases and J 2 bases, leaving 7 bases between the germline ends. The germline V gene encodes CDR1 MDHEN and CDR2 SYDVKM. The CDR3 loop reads CASSLDSTYEQYV. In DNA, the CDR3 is TGTGCCAGCAGTTTAGACAGTACCTACGAGCAGTACGTC.

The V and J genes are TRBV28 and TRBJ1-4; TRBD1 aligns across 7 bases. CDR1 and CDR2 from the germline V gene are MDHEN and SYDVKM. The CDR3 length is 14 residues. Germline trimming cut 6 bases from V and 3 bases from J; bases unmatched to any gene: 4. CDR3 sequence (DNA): TGTGCCAGCAGGCCGGGACAGCCTAATGAAAAACTGTTTTTT. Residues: CASRPGQPNEKLFF.

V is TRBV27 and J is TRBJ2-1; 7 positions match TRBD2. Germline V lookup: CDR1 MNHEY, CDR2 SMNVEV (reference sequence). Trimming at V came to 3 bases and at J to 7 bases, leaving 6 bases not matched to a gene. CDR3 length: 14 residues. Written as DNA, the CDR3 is TGTGCCAGCAGTTTGCGGGAGAGCCGGAATGAGCAGTTCTTC. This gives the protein CASSLRESRNEQFF.

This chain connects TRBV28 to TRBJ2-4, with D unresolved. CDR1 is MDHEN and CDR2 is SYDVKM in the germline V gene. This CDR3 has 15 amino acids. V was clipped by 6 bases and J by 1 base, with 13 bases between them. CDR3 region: CASSSVGFAKNIQYF. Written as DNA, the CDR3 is TGTGCCAGCAGCTCCGTCGGGTTTGCCAAAAACATTCAGTACTTC.

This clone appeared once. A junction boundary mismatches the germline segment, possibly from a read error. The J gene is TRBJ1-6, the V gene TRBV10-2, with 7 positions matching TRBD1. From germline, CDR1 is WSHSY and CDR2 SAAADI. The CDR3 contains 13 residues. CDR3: CARRGGDNSPLHF. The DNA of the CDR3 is TGCGCCCGCAGGGGGGGGGATAATTCACCCCTCCACTTT.

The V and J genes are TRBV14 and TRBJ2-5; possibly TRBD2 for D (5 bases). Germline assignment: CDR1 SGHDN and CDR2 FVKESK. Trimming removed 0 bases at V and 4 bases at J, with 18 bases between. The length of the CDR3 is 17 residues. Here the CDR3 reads CASSQDYGKTRRETQYF. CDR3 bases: TGTGCCAGCAGCCAAGATTACGGGAAAACTAGGAGAGAGACCCAGTACTTC.